The clone carrying this T cell receptor beta chain was counted ten times or more. The target antigen is unknown. The sample comes from a study of T cells in Graves' hyperthyroidism and ophthalmopathy. In patients aged 18 to 65, hyperthyroidism was newly diagnosed, with duration under 2 months. V was pared by 1 base and J by 6 bases, with 12 bases between. The length of the CDR3 is 14 residues. The germline CDR1 and CDR2 sequences are SEHNR and FQNEAQ (reference sequence). TCR beta CDR3 regions were amplified from RNA. HTBI primers were employed in a first-round RT-PCR of the TCR CDR3. TCRdb processed the multiplex PCR reads anew with MiXCR; each CDR3 protein has one entry. The sample lists around 300,000 distinct CDR3 sequences, less than 15% occurring once. Study findings and constraints: A model using 13 V-J features told ophthalmopathy apart from stable hyperthyroidism. In blood, most of the thyroid clonotypes expanded above 0.001 were also present.

The source is a woman between 25 and 40 years old with Graves' hyperthyroidism that later progressed to Graves' ophthalmopathy. The sequenced sample was blood. J is TRBJ1-1 and V is TRBV7-9; D is possibly TRBD1 (5 bases). The CDR3 loop is CASSLEGDSAEAFF. DNA of the CDR3: TGTGCCAGCAGCTTAGAAGGGGATTCCGCTGAAGCTTTCTTT.